A selection of T cell receptor beta chains follows, all from one sample in a study of neurological immune-mediated disorders. Each CDR3 protein gets one entry after TCRdb re-called the 5' RACE reads with MiXCR. The table lists tens of thousands of distinct CDR3 sequences, approximately 4% of them singletons. Sequences were obtained from CD4+ T cells from blood. These receptors came from a woman between 40 and 55 years old in good health. Both conserved end residues are part of each CDR3. The order of the fields is V gene, J gene, clone size, D gene, CDR3 protein, CDR3 DNA. The D gene is left open where the match is weak. A clone size is listed for some rows: how often the clone was seen (once, few, many), or a class if it is expanded.

TRBV3-1	TRBJ2-5	many	.	CASSQDLGAVQETQYF	TGTGCCAGCAGCCAAGATCTTGGGGCGGTCCAAGAGACCCAGTACTTC
TRBV20-1	TRBJ2-3	many	TRBD2	CSARSLAGLGDTQYF	TGCAGTGCTAGGTCGTTAGCGGGCCTAGGAGATACGCAGTATTTT
TRBV5-1	TRBJ2-4	many	.	CASSLPGTPNIQYF	TGCGCCAGCAGCTTGCCAGGGACACCAAACATTCAGTACTTC
TRBV14	TRBJ2-3	many	.	CASSQDRFLSTDTQYF	TGTGCCAGCAGCCAAGATCGGTTTTTAAGCACAGATACGCAGTATTTT
TRBV20-1	TRBJ2-5	many	.	CSAEARETQYF	TGCAGTGCGGAGGCGCGGGAGACCCAGTACTTC
TRBV20-1	TRBJ2-4	many	TRBD1	CSASPGGEVQYF	TGCAGTGCTAGTCCAGGGGGCGAAGTTCAGTACTTC
TRBV20-1	TRBJ2-1	many	TRBD1	CSASSPRLRDSSYNEQFF	TGCAGTGCTAGTTCCCCGCGACTCAGGGACAGCTCCTACAATGAGCAGTTCTTC
TRBV6-1	TRBJ2-7	many	.	CASSESGADYEQYF	TGTGCCAGCAGTGAGTCAGGGGCCGACTACGAGCAGTACTTC
TRBV5-6	TRBJ1-1	many	.	CASSLHDRFTEAFF	TGTGCCAGCAGCCTGCATGACAGGTTCACTGAAGCTTTCTTT
TRBV12-3/TRBV12-4	TRBJ2-3	.	TRBD2	CASRTSGSRDSTQYF	TGTGCCAGCAGGACTAGCGGGAGTCGAGACTCTACGCAGTATTTT
TRBV2	TRBJ1-1	many	.	CASRRLNTEAFF	TGTGCCAGCAGACGGTTGAACACTGAAGCTTTCTTT
TRBV5-1	TRBJ1-6	many	.	CASSLGAVNSPLHF	TGCGCCAGCAGCTTGGGGGCCGTAAATTCACCCCTCCACTTT
TRBV5-1	TRBJ1-5	many	.	CASSQDTGINQPQHF	TGCGCCAGCAGCCAGGACACAGGAATCAATCAGCCCCAGCATTTT
TRBV24-1	TRBJ1-5	many	.	CATSAGLSNQPQHF	TGTGCCACCAGTGCCGGGCTCAGCAATCAGCCCCAGCATTTT
TRBV6-5	TRBJ2-1	many	TRBD2	CASSYGGSSLPYNEQFF	TGTGCCAGCAGTTATGGCGGGAGTTCTCTACCGTACAATGAGCAGTTCTTC
TRBV20-1	TRBJ1-2	many	.	CSAQRDTSNYGYTF	TGCAGTGCTCAGAGGGACACATCTAACTATGGCTACACCTTC
TRBV7-8	TRBJ2-7	many	TRBD1	CASSLEGTGKYEQYF	TGTGCCAGCAGCTTAGAGGGGACAGGGAAATACGAGCAGTACTTC
TRBV6-6	TRBJ1-3	many	.	CASRRGTDSGNTIYF	TGTGCCAGCAGAAGAGGGACGGACTCTGGAAACACCATATATTTT
TRBV5-1	TRBJ2-5	many	.	CASSLEGGTQYF	TGCGCCAGCAGCTTGGAGGGAGGGACCCAGTACTTC
TRBV20-1	TRBJ2-1	many	TRBD2	CSARGEAGGQGEQFF	TGCAGTGCTAGAGGAGAAGCGGGAGGGCAAGGGGAGCAGTTCTTC
TRBV20-1	TRBJ1-4	many	TRBD1	CSARDFQGGGEKLFF	TGCAGTGCTAGAGACTTTCAAGGGGGCGGTGAAAAACTGTTTTTT
TRBV12-3/TRBV12-4	TRBJ1-2	many	.	CASSPTSGDHYGYTF	TGTGCCAGCAGTCCGACCTCGGGGGACCACTATGGCTACACCTTC
TRBV11-1	TRBJ2-5	many	.	CASGPSDVVVETQYF	TGTGCCAGCGGCCCTAGCGACGTCGTCGTCGAGACCCAGTACTTC
TRBV3-1	TRBJ1-6	many	TRBD1	CASSPQGSSWNSPLHF	TGTGCCAGCAGCCCACAGGGGAGTAGTTGGAATTCACCCCTCCACTTT
TRBV14	TRBJ2-1	many	.	CASSRGVYNEQFF	TGTGCCAGCAGCCGCGGGGTTTACAATGAGCAGTTCTTC
TRBV20-1	TRBJ2-5	many	TRBD1	CSAGDRGLVETQYF	TGCAGTGCTGGGGACAGGGGGTTGGTGGAGACCCAGTACTTC
TRBV30	TRBJ1-2	many	TRBD1	CAWNPDRDYGYTF	TGTGCCTGGAATCCCGACAGGGACTATGGCTACACCTTC